The following is a TCR beta chain sequence with its context. What antigen it recognizes has not been identified. Base qualities are not at hand, and no much larger clone is one base apart. Ophthalmopathy patients had moderately to severely active disease, Clinical Activity Score of at least 3, NOSPECS grade of at least 4, and duration under 3 months. Any patient with an uncontrolled infection, another autoimmune disease, pregnancy or lactation was excluded. Diagnoses relied on clinical symptoms, serum thyroxine and TRAb, thyroid ultrasound and orbital computed tomography. PBMCs were separated from 10 ml of fresh peripheral blood using Ficoll-Paque density gradient centrifugation. Trizol reagent was used to extract total RNA, and RNA quality was then checked on an Agilent 2100 Bioanalyzer. V trim: 0 bases; J trim: 4 bases; unmatched bases: 8. Looking up the germline V gene yields CDR1 MNHEY and CDR2 SVGAGI. The CDR3, cysteine through phenylalanine, is 16 amino acids long. The read is trimmed to its CDR3 DNA, 48 bases read in frame from base 1.

The data were taken from a study of T cells in Graves' hyperthyroidism and ophthalmopathy (dated by TCRdb to between 2017 and 2020). Concerning the study at large: Peripheral blood was sampled at the time of initial diagnosis, prior to any treatment. Once sampling was done, hyperthyroidism patients were given methimazole at a starting dose of 30 mg daily, whereas ophthalmopathy patients were given high-dose intravenous methylprednisolone. TCR Vbeta CDR3 sequencing of 120 to 150 peripheral blood samples (under 45 ophthalmopathy, 75 hyperthyroidism and approximately 17 progressor patients) is reported in the paper. Whether ophthalmopathy could be predicted prospectively was tested in an independent validation cohort made up of 18 to 20 hyperthyroidism patients plus 17 patients who later progressed to ophthalmopathy. The 75 to 100 discovery patients were randomly divided into training and test sets at a 7:3 ratio. To identify TCR V-J signatures that set the groups apart, the researchers used a discovery cohort of about a hundred patients, made up of under 50 with Graves' ophthalmopathy and 57 with stable Graves' hyperthyroidism. In more than five Graves' hyperthyroidism patients, the study also compared T-cell repertoires from thyroid tissue with T-cell repertoires from blood.

Study-wide findings and limitations: A model built on a 13 V-J signature distinguished ophthalmopathy from stable hyperthyroidism, reaching around 87% sensitivity and about 81% specificity in cross-validation and 80%/75% in testing. Sample size was not statistically predetermined, and blinding of investigators to group allocation was not performed. Blood samples also contained most of the expanded thyroid clonotypes (frequency above 0.001), which suggests that blood repertoires may reflect thyroid immune responses. During validation, the model predicted progression to ophthalmopathy a median of approximately 7 months ahead of onset, with almost 71% sensitivity and less than 85% specificity.

The TCR beta CDR3 regions were amplified from the RNA transcripts. For the first round of RT-PCR on the TCR CDR3, the HTBI primer set was used together with the Qiagen OneStep RT-PCR kit. A second multiplex PCR round built the libraries, followed by size selection and purification. The libraries were sequenced on an Illumina HiSeq2000 using paired-end 100 bp reads. The original pipeline was this. SOAPnuke was used to process the raw data, throwing out any read that contained adapters or uncalled bases, had a mean Phred below 15, or lacked an exact constant-primer or identifier match. COPE v1.2.5 was used to merge high-quality paired reads, and clonotypes were defined as unique nucleotide sequences. Clonotypes were aligned to IMGT TRBV, TRBD and TRBJ reference segments using MiTCR v1.1. Analysis was restricted to V-J combinations with a frequency above 0.0001, which covered 98% to 99.2% of repertoires. The TCS score was defined as the ratio of F50 (clonal expansion) to E x V (chaos), calculated using BLOSUM62-based TCRdist between CDR3 peptides within each V-J. Welch's t-statistics and random forest reduced fewer than 600 V-J features to fewer than 15, which were used in a naive Bayes classifier (R e1071). TCRdb applied fastp at Q25 and MiXCR to the public reads, then kept only in-frame beta chains. All rows with the same CDR3 protein become a single entry with the most common DNA and genes. The V and J calls, along with clone size, are taken from TCRdb and not from the paper's own processing. This sample lists about 640,000 distinct CDR3 sequences; around 20% were detected once. Of the sample, roughly a third is held by the ten largest clones.

This receptor was obtained from a man aged 30 to 45 with Graves' ophthalmopathy. The V gene is TRBV6-5 and the J gene is TRBJ2-7; TRBD2 lines up with 8 middle nucleotides. The sample consisted of blood. The nucleotide sequence is TGTGCCAGCAGTTACTCCGGGGGGGCTAGCGGTTACGAGCAGTACTTC. It is translated as CASSYSGGASGYEQYF.